The T cell receptor beta chain described here comes from a study of blood T cell repertoires in COVID-19. Study-wide background: T cells, B-cell-depleted T cells, or PBMCs provided the cDNA or gDNA that served as material.

The ends lost 2 bases at V and 7 bases at J; junction bases unmatched: 3. This CDR3 spans 15 amino acids. Germline V lookup: CDR1 MNHEY, CDR2 SMNVEV (reference sequence). This clone came up a few times. Generated by immunoSEQ multiplex PCR, the TCRdb table keeps only in-frame clones and is missing some. Here the sample spans fewer than 150,000 clones, 70% to 90% being singletons. The chain employs TRBV27 and TRBJ1-5; 12 bases fit TRBD1. The origin of this receptor is a human donor in a cohort sampled during active COVID-19. Sequencing was performed on peripheral blood. CDR3 sequence (DNA): TGTGCCAGCAGTTTAGAGGGACAGGGGGCCCAGCCCCAGCATTTT. It translates to CASSLEGQGAQPQHF.